The present entry profiles one TCR beta chain with its context. Here immunoSEQ multiplex PCR was the method, and the copy in TCRdb shows in-frame clones only, minus some. The sample yields more than 150,000 clones, roughly nine tenths seen once. This record belongs to a study of control samples from healthy donors and cancer patients. Trimming cost V 5 bases and J 0 bases, with 11 bases left between them. The CDR3 runs 15 residues. CDR1 MNHEY and CDR2 SVGAGI come from the germline V gene. The V call is TRBV6-5, the J call TRBJ2-1; the D is unclear. The sample was blood. This sequence was found in a woman aged 25 to 45 in good health. CDR3 loop: CASSRDGSSYNEQFF. The CDR3 bases are TGTGCCAGCAGTCGTGACGGTAGCTCCTACAATGAGCAGTTCTTC.